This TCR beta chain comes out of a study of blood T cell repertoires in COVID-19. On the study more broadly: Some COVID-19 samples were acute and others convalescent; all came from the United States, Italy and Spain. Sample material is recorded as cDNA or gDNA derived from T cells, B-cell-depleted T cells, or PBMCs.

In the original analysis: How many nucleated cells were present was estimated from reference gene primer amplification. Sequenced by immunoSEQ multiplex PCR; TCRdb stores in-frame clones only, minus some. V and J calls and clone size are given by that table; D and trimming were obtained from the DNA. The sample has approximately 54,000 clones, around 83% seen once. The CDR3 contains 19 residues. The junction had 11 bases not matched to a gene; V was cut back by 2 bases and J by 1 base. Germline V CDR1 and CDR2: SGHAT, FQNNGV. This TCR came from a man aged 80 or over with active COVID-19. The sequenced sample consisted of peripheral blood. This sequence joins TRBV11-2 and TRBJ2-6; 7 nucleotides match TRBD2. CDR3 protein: CASSLSSLAATSGANVLTF. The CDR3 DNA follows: TGTGCCAGCAGCTTATCTAGTCTAGCGGCAACTTCTGGGGCCAACGTCCTGACTTTC.